What follows are 30 T cell receptor beta chains derived from one specimen sequenced in a study of blood T cell repertoires in COVID-19. The protocol was immunoSEQ multiplex PCR, while the TCRdb copy is restricted to in-frame clones and leaves out a portion. Of approximately 160,000 clones listed, roughly 82% are singletons. The specimen sequenced was peripheral blood. These receptors originate from a woman aged 50 to 65 in a cohort sampled during active or convalescent COVID-19.

The V call is TRBV18, the J call TRBJ2-5, with TRBD2 matching over 11 bases. The CDR3 consists of 16 residues. CDR1 and CDR2 (germline): KGHSH, LQKENI. The trim removed 3 bases at V and 3 bases at J, leaving 6 bases unmatched. The CDR3 bases are TGTGCCAGCTCACCCGGGGGGACTAGCGGAAAAGAGACCCAGTACTTC. Its protein product is CASSPGGTSGKETQYF.

V gene TRBV5-1 combines with J gene TRBJ2-1; 10 positions agree with TRBD2. The CDR3 sequence is 17 residues long. V shed 0 bases and J 0 bases; nucleotides not matched to a gene: 3. CDR1 is SGHRS and CDR2 is YFSETQ in the germline V gene. The CDR3 loop reads CASSLGPSGGSYNEQFF. As DNA, the CDR3 is TGCGCCAGCAGCTTGGGTCCTAGCGGGGGCTCCTACAATGAGCAGTTCTTC.

This clone was observed once. The rearrangement joins TRBV7-9 to TRBJ2-7, with 8 nucleotides matching TRBD2. Germline V lookup: CDR1 SEHNR, CDR2 FQNEAQ (reference sequence). This CDR3 has 13 amino acids. J lost 2 bases, V lost 7 bases, and 4 bases had no gene match. This chain's CDR3 is CASTAGGTYEQYF. The DNA of the CDR3 is TGTGCCAGCACCGCGGGGGGTACCTACGAGCAGTACTTC.

The chain uses TRBV4-3 and TRBJ2-3, with 8 nucleotides matching TRBD1. The germline V gene encodes CDR1 LGHNA and CDR2 YSLEER. V was clipped by 2 bases and J by 2 bases; unmatched bases: 6. The CDR3 is 16 amino acids. Written as DNA, the CDR3 is TGCGCCAGCAGCCAATCCCGGGACAGGATCACAGATACGCAGTATTTT. Translated: CASSQSRDRITDTQYF.

The chain employs TRBV24-1 and TRBJ2-5; 8 bases align to TRBD2. The V and J ends lost 5 bases and 7 bases, in that order; junction bases with no gene match: 5. The CDR3 contains 13 residues. Per germline, CDR1 KGHDR and CDR2 SFDVKD. DNA for the CDR3: TGTGCCACCAGTGGGCACCTAGCGGGGACCCAGTACTTC. The encoded protein is CATSGHLAGTQYF.

The chain couples TRBV30 to TRBJ2-3, with TRBD2 matching 8 bases. The junction had 12 bases not matched to a gene; V was cut back by 4 bases and J by 0 bases. The CDR3 sequence is 17 residues long. Looked up from germline, CDR1 is GTSNPN and CDR2 is SVGIG (reference sequence). CDR3 bases: TGTGCCTGGAAAATATCCGGGGGGGGCGGGAGCACAGATACGCAGTATTTT. Its translation is CAWKISGGGGSTDTQYF. The full variable domain, in which reference TRBV30 and TRBJ2-3 provide the parts outside the CDR3, is SQTIHQWPATLVQPVGSPLSLECTVEGTSNPNLYWYRQAAGRGLQLLFYSVGIGQISSEVPQNLSASRPQDRQFILSSKKLLLSDSGFYLCAWKISGGGGSTDTQYFGPGTRLTVL.

The CDR3 DNA sequence: TGTGCCAGCAGCTTAAGTCGTGACTCCTATGGCTACACCTTC. Protein: CASSLSRDSYGYTF. The genes are TRBV7-9 and TRBJ1-2; no clear D. The V gene's germline CDR1 is SEHNR and CDR2 FQNEAQ (reference sequence). The V end lost 2 bases, the J end lost 4 bases, and 11 bases lay between the germline ends. The CDR3 covers 14 residues.

The V gene is TRBV4-3, the J gene TRBJ1-2; D is uncertain. Trimming took 1 base from V and 5 from J, leaving 20 bases between them. Germline lookup yields CDR1 LGHNA and CDR2 YSLEER. The CDR3 has 17 residues. This CDR3 reads CASSQARGNPEDYGYTF. CDR3 sequence (DNA): TGCGCCAGCAGCCAAGCGCGAGGTAATCCGGAGGATTATGGCTACACCTTC.

The chain employs TRBV2 and TRBJ1-3; D is ambiguous. This CDR3 is built from 13 residues. The ends were cut back, 7 bases at V and 0 bases at J, with 7 bases in the middle. Germline loops: CDR1 SNHLY, CDR2 FYNNEI. This CDR3 reads CASKTGSGNTIYF. The CDR3 region has the DNA TGTGCCAGCAAGACTGGCTCTGGAAACACCATATATTTT.

This CDR3 is CATSRAGWETQYF. The CDR3 DNA is TGTGCCACCAGCAGAGCAGGGTGGGAGACCCAGTACTTC. The genes are TRBV15 and TRBJ2-5; D is possibly TRBD1 (5 bases). The CDR3 totals 13 residues. Germline values: CDR1 LNHNV, CDR2 YYDKDF (reference sequence). V was shortened by 1 base and J by 5 bases, with 8 bases between the two germline ends. Based on the CDR3 plus reference TRBV15 and TRBJ2-5, the full variable domain is DAMVIQNPRYQVTQFGKPVTLSCSQTLNHNVMYWYQQKSSQAPKLLFHYYDKDFNNEADTPDNFQSRRPNTSFCFLDIRSPGLGDTAMYLCATSRAGWETQYFGPGTRLLVL.

This clone was picked up a small number of times. This chain uses TRBV5-6 with TRBJ2-2, with 11 nucleotides matching TRBD2. With V trimmed by 4 bases and J by 0 bases, 5 bases remained unmatched. CDR1 SGHDT and CDR2 YYEEEE come from the germline V gene. CDR3 size: 17 residues. This chain's CDR3 is CASSPLSGGANTGELFF. Here the CDR3 DNA reads TGTGCCAGCAGCCCACTTAGCGGGGGGGCGAACACCGGGGAGCTGTTTTTT.

Remarks on this clone: This may be a read error, as it is one base from a much larger clone. The chain links TRBV7-3 to TRBJ2-5; TRBD2 might be the D (5 bases). The germline CDR1 and CDR2 sequences are SGHTA and FQGTGA. V gave up 5 bases and J gave up 3 bases, with 10 bases separating them. The CDR3 length is 13 residues. The DNA of the CDR3 is TGTGCCAGCAGCCCAGGACTGAAAGAGACCCAGTACTTC. Protein product: CASSPGLKETQYF. The full variable domain, its missing parts supplied by reference TRBV7-3 and TRBJ2-5, is GAGVSQTPSNKVTEKGKYVELRCDPISGHTALYWYRQSLGQGPEFLIYFQGTGAADDSGLPNDRFFAVRPEGSVSTLKIQRTERGDSAVYLCASSPGLKETQYFGPGTRLLVL.

This chain joins TRBV10-3 and TRBJ1-1; a weak D match, TRBD1 (6 bases). The CDR3 sequence is 14 residues long. Germline V gene data show CDR1 as ENHRY and CDR2 as SYGVKD. V lost 3 bases to trimming and J lost 3 bases, with 11 bases between them. In nucleotides, the CDR3 is TGTGCCATCAGTGAAGGGGGAGGGGACACTGAAGCTTTCTTT. Its protein is CAISEGGGDTEAFF.

The chain carries TRBV7-8 and TRBJ1-5; D remains unclear. CDR3 size: 20 residues. Germline assignment: CDR1 SGHVS and CDR2 FQNEAQ. Trimming removed 1 base at V and 0 bases at J, with 22 bases between. CDR3 nucleotides: TGTGCCAGCAGCTTAGATCGGGTCGTCGGCAGAAGAGTTAGCAATCAGCCCCAGCATTTT. It is translated as CASSLDRVVGRRVSNQPQHF.

This clone was detected only once. The CDR3 spells CASREGYEQYF. The CDR3 DNA reads TGCGCCAGCAGAGAGGGCTACGAGCAGTACTTC. The V and J genes are TRBV5-1 and TRBJ2-7; tentative D call: TRBD2 (5 bases). Germline values: CDR1 SGHRS, CDR2 YFSETQ. Between the trimmed V and J ends, which lost 5 bases and 3 bases, there was a span of 6 bases. The CDR3 is 11 residues long. Supplemented by reference TRBV5-1 and TRBJ2-7, the full variable domain reads KAGVTQTPRYLIKTRGQQVTLSCSPISGHRSVSWYQQTPGQGLQFLFEYFSETQRNKGNFPGRFSGRQFSNSRSEMNVSTLELGDSALYLCASREGYEQYFGPGTRLTVT.

The chain recombines TRBV15 with TRBJ2-3; maybe TRBD1 (5 bases). V shed 8 bases and J shed 2 bases, with 17 bases lying between them. Germline CDR1 and CDR2: LNHNV and YYDKDF (reference sequence). The CDR3 runs 15 residues. This CDR3 is CATLDRQFSTDTQYF. CDR3 nucleotide sequence: TGTGCCACCCTAGATCGACAGTTTTCCACAGATACGCAGTATTTT. The entire variable domain, with the rest obtained from reference TRBV15 and TRBJ2-3, is as follows: DAMVIQNPRYQVTQFGKPVTLSCSQTLNHNVMYWYQQKSSQAPKLLFHYYDKDFNNEADTPDNFQSRRPNTSFCFLDIRSPGLGDTAMYLCATLDRQFSTDTQYFGPGTRLTVL.

A remark on this clone: Its ends do not fully match the called genes, so a read error is possible. This rearrangement joins TRBV7-2 to TRBJ1-1, with 9 bases that match TRBD1. CDR1 is SGHTA and CDR2 is FQGNSA in the germline V gene. The CDR3 covers 14 residues. This CDR3 is CASRPGTGSNRVFF. CDR3 sequence (DNA): TGTGCCAGCCGTCCCGGGACAGGGTCCAACCGGGTTTTTTTT. The whole variable domain, filled in from reference TRBV7-2 and TRBJ1-1, reads GAGVSQSPSNKVTEKGKDVELRCDPISGHTALYWYRQSLGQGLEFLIYFQGNSAPDKSGLPSDRFSAERTGGSVSTLTIQRTQQEDSAVYLCASRPGTGSNRVFFGQGTRLTVV.

This chain links TRBV5-4 with TRBJ2-3, with D unresolved. This CDR3 is 13 amino acids long. The V gene's germline CDR1 is SGHNT and CDR2 YYREEE (reference sequence). V was trimmed by 0 bases and J by 2 bases, leaving 4 bases between them. CDR3 region: CASSLGATDTQYF. As DNA, the CDR3 is TGTGCCAGCAGCTTGGGGGCCACAGATACGCAGTATTTT.

This sequence joins TRBV13 and TRBJ2-5, with D unclear. Germline CDR1 PRHDT, CDR2 FYEKMQ (reference sequence). The CDR3 has 14 amino acids. The V end was cut by 5 bases, the J end by 2 bases, with 12 bases between. CDR3 sequence (DNA): TGTGCCAGCAGCGCACGCCGAGCGCAAGAGACCCAGTACTTC. It encodes CASSARRAQETQYF.

The J gene is TRBJ2-2, the V gene TRBV30; TRBD1 aligns across 10 bases. Per germline, CDR1 GTSNPN and CDR2 SVGIG (reference sequence). V lost 1 base, J lost 4 bases, and 6 bases stayed unmatched. The CDR3 consists of 16 residues. CDR3 sequence: CAWSDRQGAPTGELFF. The CDR3 nucleotides are TGTGCCTGGAGTGATCGACAGGGGGCCCCCACCGGGGAGCTGTTTTTT.

The chain links TRBV2 to TRBJ1-2; D possibly corresponds to TRBD1 (6 bases). The length of the CDR3 is 15 residues. Trimming stripped 6 bases from V and 5 bases from J, with 19 bases between. Germline lookup yields CDR1 SNHLY and CDR2 FYNNEI. The CDR3: CASRGPGRGPYGYTF. CDR3 DNA: TGTGCCAGCAGGGGTCCAGGCAGGGGTCCATATGGCTACACCTTC.

The chain couples TRBV5-6 to TRBJ1-5, with D unclear. Per germline, CDR1 SGHDT and CDR2 YYEEEE. The CDR3 consists of 16 residues. Trimming took off 0 bases at V and 3 bases at J, with 13 bases between the two ends. This chain's CDR3 is CASSLGTGMNNQPQHF. As DNA, the CDR3 is TGTGCCAGCAGCTTGGGGACCGGGATGAACAATCAGCCCCAGCATTTT.

The chain is built from TRBV7-3 and TRBJ2-5; 8 bases are a match to TRBD2. Germline V lookup: CDR1 SGHTA, CDR2 FQGTGA. The CDR3 length is 16 residues. Unmatched junction bases numbered 8, after V lost 5 bases and J lost 0 bases. The CDR3: CASSIGSSGYQETQYF. CDR3 DNA: TGTGCCAGCAGCATAGGGTCTAGCGGGTACCAAGAGACCCAGTACTTC.

This chain connects TRBV7-9 to TRBJ1-5; tentative D call: TRBD1 (6 bases). CDR1 is SEHNR and CDR2 is FQNEAQ in the germline V gene (reference sequence). The CDR3 covers 18 residues. V shed 2 bases and J shed 0 bases, with 17 bases lying between them. The CDR3 DNA sequence: TGTGCCAGCAGCTTATCGCTGACAGGAGATTATAGCAATCAGCCCCAGCATTTT. The encoded protein is CASSLSLTGDYSNQPQHF. The variable domain in full, with the rest retrieved from reference TRBV7-9 and TRBJ1-5, is DTGVSQNPRHKITKRGQNVTFRCDPISEHNRLYWYRQTLGQGPEFLTYFQNEAQLEKSRLLSDRFSAERPKGSFSTLEIQRTEQGDSAMYLCASSLSLTGDYSNQPQHFGDGTRLSIL.

This clone showed up just once. The same CDR3 arises from other DNA sequences in this sample as well. The chain employs TRBV3-1 (or the pseudogene TRBV3-2) and TRBJ2-1; D gene unclear. The CDR3 loop spans 13 amino acids. Germline V gene lookup returns CDR1 LGHDT and CDR2 YNNKEL (reference sequence). V was cut by 1 base and J by 6 bases, with 7 bases left in between. The CDR3 region is CASSQVPSNEQFF. The DNA of the CDR3 is TGTGCCAGCAGCCAAGTTCCGAGCAATGAGCAGTTCTTC.

The CDR3 sequence: CASSLSRGNTIYF. Here the CDR3 DNA reads TGTGCCAGCAGCCTATCCCGGGGAAACACCATATATTTT. The chain recombines TRBV7-2 with TRBJ1-3; D gene uncertain. V gave up 5 bases and J gave up 4 bases, with 9 bases separating them. This CDR3 is 13 amino acids long. CDR1 and CDR2 (germline): SGHTA, FQGNSA.

The rearrangement joins TRBV11-2 to TRBJ1-1, with 7 bases that match TRBD1. Germline V gene data show CDR1 as SGHAT and CDR2 as FQNNGV. CDR3 length: 10 amino acids. Trimming removed 5 bases from V and 11 bases from J; junction bases left unmatched: 2. The chain's CDR3 is CASSGTAAFF. Written as DNA, the CDR3 is TGTGCCAGCAGCGGGACAGCCGCTTTCTTT.

The chain employs TRBV2 and TRBJ1-6; 7 bases agree with TRBD1. CDR1 and CDR2 (germline): SNHLY, FYNNEI. The CDR3 spans 14 residues. V lost 5 bases, J lost 5 bases, and 3 bases stayed unmatched. CDR3 DNA sequence: TGTGCCAGCAGTAACAGGGGAGATAATTCACCCCTCCACTTT. It translates to CASSNRGDNSPLHF. The whole variable domain, remainder taken from reference TRBV2 and TRBJ1-6, is EPEVTQTPSHQVTQMGQEVILRCVPISNHLYFYWYRQILGQKVEFLVSFYNNEISEKSEIFDDQFSVERPDGSNFTLKIRSTKLEDSAMYFCASSNRGDNSPLHFGNGTRLTVT.

The rearrangement uses TRBV12-1 and TRBJ1-2; the table assigns TRBD1, which was not confirmed against the DNA. TRBV12-1 is a listed pseudogene. The CDR3 runs 16 residues. CDR3 sequence (DNA): TGTGCCAGCAGCTTTGGGGGGACAGGGACACTCTATGGCTACACCTTC. It is translated as CASSFGGTGTLYGYTF.

This chain uses TRBV6-5 with TRBJ2-7; 10 positions match TRBD1. Germline CDR1 MNHEY, CDR2 SVGAGI. The CDR3 sequence is 15 residues long. After removal of 4 bases from V and 0 bases from J, the junction contained 3 bases not matched to a gene. CDR3 bases: TGTGCCAGCAGTTCCGGGACAGGGGACTCCTACGAGCAGTACTTC. Translating it yields CASSSGTGDSYEQYF.